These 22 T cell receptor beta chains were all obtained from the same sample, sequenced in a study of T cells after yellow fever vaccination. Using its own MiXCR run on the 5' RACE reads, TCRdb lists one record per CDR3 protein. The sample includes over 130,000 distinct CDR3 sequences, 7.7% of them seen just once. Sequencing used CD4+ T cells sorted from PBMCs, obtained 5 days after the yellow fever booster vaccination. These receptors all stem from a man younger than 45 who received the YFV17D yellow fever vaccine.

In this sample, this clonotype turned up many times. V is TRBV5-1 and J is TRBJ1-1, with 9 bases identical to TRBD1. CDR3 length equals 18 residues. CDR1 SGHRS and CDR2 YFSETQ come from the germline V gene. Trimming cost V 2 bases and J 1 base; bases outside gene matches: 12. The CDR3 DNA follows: TGCGCCAGCAGCTTATTCCCACAGGGGGCGCACGGGAACACTGAAGCTTTCTTT. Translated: CASSLFPQGAHGNTEAFF.

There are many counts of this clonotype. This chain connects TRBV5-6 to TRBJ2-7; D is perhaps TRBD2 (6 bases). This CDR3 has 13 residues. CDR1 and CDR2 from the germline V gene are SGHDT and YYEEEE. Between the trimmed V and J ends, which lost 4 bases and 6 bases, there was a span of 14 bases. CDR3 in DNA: TGTGCCAGCAGCGAGACTAGGGTCGGCGAGCAGTACTTC. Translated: CASSETRVGEQYF.

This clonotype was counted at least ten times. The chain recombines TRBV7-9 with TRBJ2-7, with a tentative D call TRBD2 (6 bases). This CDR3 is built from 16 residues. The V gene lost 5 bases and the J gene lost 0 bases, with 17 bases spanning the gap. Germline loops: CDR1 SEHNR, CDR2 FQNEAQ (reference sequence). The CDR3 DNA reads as TGTGCCAGCAGCCCCATCGGGGACTCTCTCTCCTACGAGCAGTACTTC. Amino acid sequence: CASSPIGDSLSYEQYF.

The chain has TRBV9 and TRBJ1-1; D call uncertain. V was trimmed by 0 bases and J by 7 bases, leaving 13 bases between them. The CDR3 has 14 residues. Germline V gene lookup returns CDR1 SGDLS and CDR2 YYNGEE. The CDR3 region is CASSVAGGGSEAFF. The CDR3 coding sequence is TGTGCCAGCAGCGTAGCCGGTGGCGGGAGTGAAGCTTTCTTT.

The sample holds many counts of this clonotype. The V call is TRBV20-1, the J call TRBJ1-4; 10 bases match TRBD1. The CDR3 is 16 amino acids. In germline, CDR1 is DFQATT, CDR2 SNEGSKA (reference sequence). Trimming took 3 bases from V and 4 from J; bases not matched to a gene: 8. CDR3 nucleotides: TGCAGTGCTAGGGTGGACAGGGGGAGACGTAATGAAAAACTGTTTTTT. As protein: CSARVDRGRRNEKLFF.

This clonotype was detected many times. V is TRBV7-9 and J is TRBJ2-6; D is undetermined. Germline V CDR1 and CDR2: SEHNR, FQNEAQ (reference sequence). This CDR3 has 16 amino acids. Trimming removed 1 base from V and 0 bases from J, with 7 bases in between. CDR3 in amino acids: CASSLGYDSGANVLTF. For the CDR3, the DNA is TGTGCCAGCAGCTTAGGGTACGACTCTGGGGCCAACGTCCTGACTTTC.

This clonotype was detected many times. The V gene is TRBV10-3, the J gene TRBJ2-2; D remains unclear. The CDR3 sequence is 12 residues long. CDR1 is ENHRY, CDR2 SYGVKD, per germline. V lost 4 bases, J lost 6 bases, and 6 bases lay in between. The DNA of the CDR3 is TGTGCCATCAGTGCTGAGGCCGGGGAGCTGTTTTTT. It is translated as CAISAEAGELFF.

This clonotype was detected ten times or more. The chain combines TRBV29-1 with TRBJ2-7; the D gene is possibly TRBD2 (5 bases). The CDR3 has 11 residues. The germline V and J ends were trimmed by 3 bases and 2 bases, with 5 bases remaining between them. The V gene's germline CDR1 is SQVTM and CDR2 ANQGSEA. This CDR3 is CSVDGTYEQYF. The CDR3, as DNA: TGCAGCGTTGACGGGACCTACGAGCAGTACTTC.

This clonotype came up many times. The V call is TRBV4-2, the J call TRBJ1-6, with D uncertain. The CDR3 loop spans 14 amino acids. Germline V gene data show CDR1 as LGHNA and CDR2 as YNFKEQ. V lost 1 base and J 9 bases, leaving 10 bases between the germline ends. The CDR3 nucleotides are TGTGCCAGCAGCCAAGGGGAAGTTAGTTCACCCCTCCACTTT. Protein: CASSQGEVSSPLHF.

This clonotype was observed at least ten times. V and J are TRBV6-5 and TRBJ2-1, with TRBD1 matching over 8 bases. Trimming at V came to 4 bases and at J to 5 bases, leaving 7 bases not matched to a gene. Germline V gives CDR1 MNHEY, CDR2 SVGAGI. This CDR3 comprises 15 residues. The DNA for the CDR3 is TGTGCCAGCAGTTCCCGGGACAGGCTCAACAATGAGCAGTTCTTC. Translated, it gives CASSSRDRLNNEQFF.

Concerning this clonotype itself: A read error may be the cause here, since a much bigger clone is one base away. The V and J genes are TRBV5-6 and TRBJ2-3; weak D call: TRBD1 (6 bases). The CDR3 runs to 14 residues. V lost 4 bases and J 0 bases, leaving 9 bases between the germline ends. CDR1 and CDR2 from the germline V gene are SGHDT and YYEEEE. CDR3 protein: CASSVDSSTDTQYF. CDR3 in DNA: TGTGCCAGCAGCGTGGACAGTAGCACAGATACGCAGTATTTT.

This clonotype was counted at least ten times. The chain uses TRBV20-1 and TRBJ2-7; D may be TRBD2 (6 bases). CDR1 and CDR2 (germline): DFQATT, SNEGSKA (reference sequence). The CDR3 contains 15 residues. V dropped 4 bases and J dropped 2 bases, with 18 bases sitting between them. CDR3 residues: CSAKIAGGKPYEQYF. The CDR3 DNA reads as TGCAGTGCTAAGATAGCCGGGGGTAAACCCTACGAGCAGTACTTC.

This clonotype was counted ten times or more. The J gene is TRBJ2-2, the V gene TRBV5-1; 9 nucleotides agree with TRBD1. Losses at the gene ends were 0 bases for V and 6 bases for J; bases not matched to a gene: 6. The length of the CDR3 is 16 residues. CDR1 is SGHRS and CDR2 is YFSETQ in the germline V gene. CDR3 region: CASSLVQGALSGELFF. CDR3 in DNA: TGCGCCAGCAGCTTGGTACAGGGGGCGTTGTCCGGGGAGCTGTTTTTT.

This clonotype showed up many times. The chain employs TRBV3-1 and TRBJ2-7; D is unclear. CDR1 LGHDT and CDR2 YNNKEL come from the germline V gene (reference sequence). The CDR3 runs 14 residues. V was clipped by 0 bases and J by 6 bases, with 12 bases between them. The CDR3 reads CASSQELVVGEQYF. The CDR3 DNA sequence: TGTGCCAGCAGCCAAGAATTGGTAGTGGGCGAGCAGTACTTC.

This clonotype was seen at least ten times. The CDR3 here is CSARGGNVYEQYF. CDR3 DNA: TGCAGTGCTAGGGGCGGGAATGTCTACGAGCAGTACTTC. This chain uses TRBV20-1 with TRBJ2-7; the D gene is possibly TRBD2 (6 bases). V lost 3 bases and J lost 3, with 12 bases in between. The germline V gene has CDR1 DFQATT and CDR2 SNEGSKA (reference sequence). CDR3 length equals 13 residues.

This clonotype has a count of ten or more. Here the CDR3 DNA reads TGTGCCAGCAGCCCACCCCGGGGAGGGACAGGGCAAGCTGAGCAGTTCTTC. Its translation: CASSPPRGGTGQAEQFF. This chain links TRBV21-1 with TRBJ2-1; the listed D gene, TRBD1, was not tested against the DNA. TRBV21-1 is termed a pseudogene. The CDR3 runs 17 residues.

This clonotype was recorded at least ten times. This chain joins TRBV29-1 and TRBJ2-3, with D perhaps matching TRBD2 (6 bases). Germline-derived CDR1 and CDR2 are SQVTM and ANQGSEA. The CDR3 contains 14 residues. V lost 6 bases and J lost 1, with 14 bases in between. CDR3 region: CSVEGGRGTDTQYF. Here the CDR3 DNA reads TGCAGCGTGGAGGGTGGAAGGGGCACAGATACGCAGTATTTT.

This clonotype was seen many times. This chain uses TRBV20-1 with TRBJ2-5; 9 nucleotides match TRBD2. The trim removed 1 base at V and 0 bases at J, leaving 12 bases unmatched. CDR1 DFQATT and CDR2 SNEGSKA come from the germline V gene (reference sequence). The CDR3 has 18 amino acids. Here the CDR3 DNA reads TGCAGTGCTAGAGTTATTCCCGGAAGCGGGGGGTACCAAGAGACCCAGTACTTC. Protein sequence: CSARVIPGSGGYQETQYF.

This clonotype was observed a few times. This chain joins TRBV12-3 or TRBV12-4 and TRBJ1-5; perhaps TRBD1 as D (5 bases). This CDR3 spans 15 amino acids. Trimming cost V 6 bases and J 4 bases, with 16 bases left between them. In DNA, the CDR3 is TGTGCCAGCAGGAGGGTGGGGCCGGCGAATCAGCCCCAGCATTTT. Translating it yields CASRRVGPANQPQHF.

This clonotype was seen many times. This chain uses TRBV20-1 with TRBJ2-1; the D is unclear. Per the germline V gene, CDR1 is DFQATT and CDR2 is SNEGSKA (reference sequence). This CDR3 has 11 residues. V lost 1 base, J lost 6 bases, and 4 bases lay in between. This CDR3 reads CSARGSNEQFF. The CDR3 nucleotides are TGCAGTGCTAGAGGGAGCAATGAGCAGTTCTTC.

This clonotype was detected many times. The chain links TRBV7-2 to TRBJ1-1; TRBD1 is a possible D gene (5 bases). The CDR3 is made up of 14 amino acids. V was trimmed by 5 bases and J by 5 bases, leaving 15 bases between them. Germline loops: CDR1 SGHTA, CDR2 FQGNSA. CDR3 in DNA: TGTGCCAGCAGCCCTAGCCGGGGCCGAACTGAAGCTTTCTTT. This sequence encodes CASSPSRGRTEAFF.

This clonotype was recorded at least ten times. The CDR3 DNA is TGTGCCAGCACTAAGGGACCGAACACTGAAGCTTTCTTT. Amino acid sequence: CASTKGPNTEAFF. The rearrangement joins TRBV12-3 or TRBV12-4 to TRBJ1-1; a weak D match, TRBD1 (5 bases). The germline V and J ends were trimmed by 7 bases and 1 base, with 10 bases remaining between them. The CDR3 totals 13 residues.